What follows is one TCR beta chain and its context. Germline V CDR1 and CDR2: MDHEN, SYDVKM. CDR3 length: 15 residues. V dropped 6 bases and J dropped 6; count of bases not matched to a gene: 13. 5'-RACE, quantitative and with molecular barcodes, yielded the TCR beta libraries. In TCRdb, the 5' RACE reads were re-called with MiXCR into one record per CDR3 protein. The table has more than 30,000 distinct CDR3 sequences, about 10% seen once; the top ten hold around 20%. This entry belongs to a study of CD8 T cells in ankylosing spondylitis. This sequence joins TRBV28 and TRBJ1-2; TRBD1 aligns across 7 bases. Material for sequencing was synovial fluid, either unsorted or a sorted T cell fraction (not recorded which). This TCR was recovered from a male donor with ankylosing spondylitis. The CDR3 here is CASSPTLGQRNGYTF. The CDR3 DNA sequence: TGTGCCAGCAGCCCGACCCTGGGACAGAGAAATGGCTACACCTTC.